The 3 T cell receptor beta chains listed next were all sequenced from one sample in a study of shared clonotypes between healthy human individuals. CD45RO-negative, CCR7-selected cells formed the naive CD8 fraction, which excluded terminally differentiated effector memory CD45RA+ cells. Using immunoSEQ multiplex PCR, the repertoire was profiled, and TCRdb retains in-frame clones only, with some absent. The sample contains millions of clones, more than 85% of which appear only once. The sequenced sample was naive CD8+ T cells from PBMCs. Every receptor here comes from a man aged 18 to 30 in good health. Some clones in this sample may be carry-over from other donors' samples.

The chain joins TRBV11-2 to TRBJ2-5; no firm D call. The CDR3 is made up of 14 amino acids. V lost 6 bases to trimming and J lost 5 bases, with 16 bases between them. CDR1 SGHAT and CDR2 FQNNGV come from the germline V gene. This chain's CDR3 is CASRPTALRETQYF. The CDR3 bases are TGTGCCAGCAGGCCGACCGCCCTGCGGGAGACCCAGTACTTC.

In the case of this clone: Other DNA sequences within the sample encode an identical CDR3. The chain carries TRBV4-3 and TRBJ2-7; D is perhaps TRBD1 (5 bases). The V gene lost 0 bases and the J gene lost 1 base, with 10 bases spanning the gap. The CDR3 extends over 15 amino acids. CDR1 and CDR2 from the germline V gene are LGHNA and YSLEER. CDR3 sequence (DNA): TGCGCCAGCAGCCAAGATAGAGACAGTTCCTACGAGCAGTACTTC. The encoded protein is CASSQDRDSSYEQYF.

This chain connects TRBV15 to TRBJ2-7, with no clear D. V gave up 0 bases and J gave up 0 bases, with 12 bases separating them. The CDR3 has 16 amino acids. Germline V gives CDR1 LNHNV, CDR2 YYDKDF (reference sequence). The CDR3 DNA is TGTGCCACCAGCAGAGATGGTACGGCGGTCTCCTACGAGCAGTACTTC. Encoded protein: CATSRDGTAVSYEQYF. The full variable domain, in which reference TRBV15 and TRBJ2-7 provide the parts outside the CDR3, is DAMVIQNPRYQVTQFGKPVTLSCSQTLNHNVMYWYQQKSSQAPKLLFHYYDKDFNNEADTPDNFQSRRPNTSFCFLDIRSPGLGDTAMYLCATSRDGTAVSYEQYFGPGTRLTVT.